The TCR beta chain under discussion was sequenced for a study of blood T cell repertoires in COVID-19. Whole-study context: There were acute and convalescent COVID-19 samples, and they came from the United States, Italy and Spain. The analysed material was cDNA or gDNA that came from T cells, B-cell-depleted T cells, or PBMCs.

Using immunoSEQ multiplex PCR, the repertoire was profiled, and TCRdb retains in-frame clones only, with some absent. The table shows approximately 300,000 clones, with 90% occurring only once. This CDR3 comprises 13 residues. The germline V gene has CDR1 SGHAT and CDR2 FQDESV (reference sequence). The V end was cut by 5 bases, the J end by 7 bases, with 12 bases between. Sequencing was performed on peripheral blood. The genes are TRBV11-1 and TRBJ2-1; tentatively, D is TRBD2 (7 bases). The sequence derives from a woman between 40 and 55 years old with acute or convalescent COVID-19. CDR3 in DNA: TGTGCCAGCAGCATTCGGGGGGCGAATGAGCAGTTCTTC. Translation gives CASSIRGANEQFF.